This T cell receptor beta chain was sequenced for a study of Graves' ophthalmopathy and Graves' hyperthyroidism. This clonotype has ten or more counts. The antigen remains undetermined. Study-wide points: From stable hyperthyroidism, ophthalmopathy was separated by a 13-signature model with 87.88% sensitivity and less than 83% specificity. Blood was where most expanded thyroid clonotypes above 0.001 frequency also turned up.

Germline CDR1 reads MNHNY; CDR2 reads SVGAGI (reference sequence). Deletions cut 6 bases from V and 5 bases from J, with 10 bases between. This CDR3 spans 12 amino acids. TCR beta CDR3 regions were amplified from RNA transcripts. An opening RT-PCR round employed HTBI primers and preceded a second-round multiplex PCR. MiXCR, run by TCRdb on the multiplex PCR reads, gives a single entry per CDR3 protein. The sample has some 750,000 distinct CDR3 sequences; 40% are singletons. Clinical symptoms and serum thyroxine were used for diagnosis; TRAb, thyroid ultrasound and orbital computed tomography were also relied on. From fresh peripheral blood, roughly 11 ml in volume, the PBMCs were obtained.

The sample was peripheral blood. The sequence derives from an adult man with Graves' ophthalmopathy. This chain joins TRBV6-6 and TRBJ1-2; D unclear. CDR3 protein: CASRQVPYGYTF. CDR3 bases: TGTGCCAGCAGACAAGTCCCATATGGCTACACCTTC.